The 31 T cell receptor beta chains presented below share a single source sample, sequenced in a study of cytomegalovirus exposure and HLA in healthy donors (dated by TCRdb to about 2017). The protocol used for the library was the immunoSEQ multiplex PCR assay. For the multiplex PCR, a mixture combining 60 forward primers for TCR Vbeta segments and 13 reverse primers for TCR Jbeta segments was used. TCRdb provides this immuneACCESS table in a form limited to in-frame rearrangements. Some clones are lacking; in checked studies, under half of them reflect an unresolved V gene, and why the rest are absent is not known. The sample yields about 250,000 clones; under 80% were counted once. The ten largest clones take up about 2.1% of the sample. Material for sequencing was PBMCs. The receptors here all came from a female donor in good health and CMV-seronegative.

This sequence joins TRBV28 and TRBJ1-2; 12 bases line up with TRBD1. CDR1 MDHEN and CDR2 SYDVKM come from the germline V gene. The CDR3 consists of 15 residues. The V and J ends lost 5 bases and 4 bases, in that order; junction bases with no gene match: 5. This CDR3 reads CASSMGQGASYGYTF. The CDR3 DNA reads as TGTGCCAGCAGTATGGGACAGGGGGCGTCCTATGGCTACACCTTC.

The chain uses TRBV2 and TRBJ1-5, with D uncertain. This CDR3 comprises 13 residues. CDR1 and CDR2 (germline): SNHLY, FYNNEI. With 4 bases removed from V and 6 bases from J, the gap between germline ends came to 10 bases. CDR3 region: CASSGPHSQPQHF. The CDR3 DNA reads as TGTGCCAGCAGTGGCCCTCATAGTCAGCCCCAGCATTTT.

The V and J genes are TRBV28 and TRBJ1-3; a weak D match, TRBD1 (5 bases). In germline, CDR1 is MDHEN, CDR2 SYDVKM. This CDR3 is 15 amino acids long. V lost 6 bases and J 4 bases, leaving 16 bases between the germline ends. The CDR3 bases are TGTGCCAGCAGCGTGGTTGGCCGGGGGGGAAACACCATATATTTT. Amino acids: CASSVVGRGGNTIYF.

The chain carries TRBV2 and TRBJ2-5; 7 positions agree with TRBD2. The DNA end lines up better with TRBJ2-7; the J call may be wrong. Germline values: CDR1 SNHLY, CDR2 FYNNEI. The CDR3 sequence is 14 residues long. This chain's CDR3 is CASRGAGNLYEQYF. The CDR3 coding sequence is TGTGCCAGCAGGGGAGCGGGAAACCTCTACGAGCAGTACTTC.

The V call is TRBV6-6, the J call TRBJ2-1; 12 bases are a match to TRBD2. Trimming removed 6 bases from V and 9 bases from J; junction bases left unmatched: 9. Per germline, CDR1 MNHNY and CDR2 SVGAGI (reference sequence). The CDR3 runs to 15 residues. CDR3 loop: CASSFRTSGNGEQFF. CDR3 coding DNA: TGTGCCAGCAGCTTCCGGACTAGCGGGAACGGTGAGCAGTTCTTC.

V usage is TRBV6-1 and J usage is TRBJ2-2; D unclear. Trimming removed 3 bases from V and 4 bases from J, with 9 bases in between. Germline V gene sequence: CDR1 MNHNS, CDR2 SASEGT. This CDR3 has 14 residues. The CDR3 sequence is CASSDFRFTGELFF. CDR3 coding DNA: TGTGCCAGCAGTGATTTCCGGTTCACCGGGGAGCTGTTTTTT.

This clone was seen a handful of times. The J gene is TRBJ2-7, the V gene TRBV5-4, with 7 bases identical to TRBD1. The V gene's germline CDR1 is SGHNT and CDR2 YYREEE (reference sequence). The V gene end was trimmed by 0 bases and the J gene end by 5 bases; junction bases not matched to a gene: 2. This CDR3 has 13 residues. The CDR3 region has the DNA TGTGCCAGCAGCTTGGACAGGGGAAACGAGCAGTACTTC. It translates to CASSLDRGNEQYF.

The chain has TRBV7-9 and TRBJ1-5, with unresolved D. CDR3 size: 15 residues. Germline V CDR1 and CDR2: SEHNR, FQNEAQ (reference sequence). V was clipped by 1 base and J by 3 bases, with 10 bases between them. The CDR3 nucleotides are TGTGCCAGCAGCTTAGGGTCAGGTGACAATCAGCCCCAGCATTTT. This encodes CASSLGSGDNQPQHF.

The genes are TRBV7-3 and TRBJ2-5, with D tentatively TRBD2 (5 bases). This CDR3 has 13 amino acids. Germline V gene sequence: CDR1 SGHTA, CDR2 FQGTGA. V lost 5 bases and J 2 bases, leaving 9 bases between the germline ends. The CDR3 DNA sequence: TGTGCCAGCAGCCGAGCGGTACAAGAGACCCAGTACTTC. Encoded protein: CASSRAVQETQYF.

Only a few counts were recorded for this clone. The chain is built from TRBV11-2 and TRBJ2-5; D is ambiguous. This CDR3 is built from 13 residues. Trimming left V 4 bases short and J 5 bases short, with 11 bases between. The V gene's germline CDR1 is SGHAT and CDR2 FQNNGV. CDR3 coding DNA: TGTGCCAGCAGCTCATACCTCCAGGAGACCCAGTACTTC. Translated: CASSSYLQETQYF.

This rearrangement joins TRBV15 to TRBJ1-4, with TRBD1 matching 8 bases. CDR1 and CDR2 from the germline V gene are LNHNV and YYDKDF (reference sequence). V was clipped by 3 bases and J by 8 bases; unmatched bases: 8. This CDR3 is built from 15 residues. Here the CDR3 reads CATSSSRQGSEKLFF. DNA for the CDR3: TGTGCCACCAGCAGTTCTCGACAGGGGAGCGAAAAACTGTTTTTT.

The genes are TRBV6-1 and TRBJ2-2; D might be TRBD1 (5 bases). CDR1 MNHNS and CDR2 SASEGT come from the germline V gene. CDR3 length: 14 residues. Trimming took off 6 bases at V and 7 bases at J, with 15 bases between the two ends. In DNA, the CDR3 is TGTGCCAGCAGCCCCACCCAGGGAATCGGGGAGCTGTTTTTT. It specifies CASSPTQGIGELFF.

V and J are TRBV9 and TRBJ2-4, with D possibly TRBD2 on 6 matching bases. The CDR3 has 16 amino acids. V shed 3 bases and J shed 4 bases, with 17 bases lying between them. Germline CDR1 SGDLS, CDR2 YYNGEE. The CDR3 bases are TGTGCCAGCAGCGCGGGGTGGGCGGAGGGGAAAAACATTCAGTACTTC. It is translated as CASSAGWAEGKNIQYF.

V usage is TRBV18 and J usage is TRBJ1-1, with 8 bases fitting TRBD1. The germline V gene encodes CDR1 KGHSH and CDR2 LQKENI. Trimming cost V 4 bases and J 0 bases; bases outside gene matches: 7. The CDR3 runs 16 residues. The CDR3 coding sequence is TGTGCCAGCTCACACGGGACAGGAGACATGAACACTGAAGCTTTCTTT. It encodes CASSHGTGDMNTEAFF.

The CDR3 sequence is CASSKRSVGPGTGEYEQYF. Here the CDR3 DNA reads TGCGCCAGCAGCAAAAGATCGGTGGGTCCAGGGACAGGGGAATACGAGCAGTACTTC. The chain recombines TRBV4-1 with TRBJ2-5; 10 bases map to TRBD1. The J call is uncertain, as TRBJ2-7 better fits the DNA end. Germline V gene sequence: CDR1 MGHRA, CDR2 YSYEKL. The CDR3 loop spans 19 amino acids.

The chain uses TRBV21-1 and TRBJ2-7; the table's D call TRBD2 went unverified against the DNA. TRBV21-1 is recorded as a pseudogene. The CDR3 sequence is 13 residues long. The CDR3 nucleotides are TGTGCCAGCAAGGGGTCAAGGGAGGACGAGCAGTACTTC. The encoded protein is CASKGSREDEQYF.

The V and J genes are TRBV6-4 and TRBJ2-5; possibly TRBD1 for D (8 bases). CDR3 size: 14 residues. The germline V gene has CDR1 MRHNA and CDR2 SNTAGT. Trimming took 6 bases from V and 5 from J, leaving 16 bases between them. CDR3 nucleotides: TGTGCCAGCAGGGACAGGGAGGGATGGGAGACCCAGTACTTC. Encoded protein: CASRDREGWETQYF.

V and J are TRBV5-1 and TRBJ2-7; 9 nucleotides agree with TRBD1. Trimming took 4 bases from V and 0 from J; bases not matched to a gene: 11. Germline lookup yields CDR1 SGHRS and CDR2 YFSETQ. The CDR3 sequence is 17 residues long. The CDR3 DNA follows: TGCGCCAGCAGCGGTATCGGACAGGGGCTAAGCTCCTACGAGCAGTACTTC. Protein sequence: CASSGIGQGLSSYEQYF.

V gene TRBV2 combines with J gene TRBJ2-5, with 9 positions matching TRBD2. Unmatched junction bases numbered 9, after V lost 6 bases and J lost 4 bases. In germline, CDR1 is SNHLY, CDR2 FYNNEI. The CDR3 is 15 residues long. This CDR3 is CASRVAALAGETQYF. CDR3 in DNA: TGTGCCAGCAGAGTCGCAGCACTAGCGGGAGAGACCCAGTACTTC.

J is TRBJ2-6 and V is TRBV10-3; 7 bases map to TRBD1. The junction had 13 bases not matched to a gene; V was cut back by 8 bases and J by 0 bases. Germline assignment: CDR1 ENHRY and CDR2 SYGVKD. The CDR3 is 18 amino acids. CDR3 bases: TGTGCCATCCCGAGTGGGACAGAAGTTCTCTCTGGGGCCAACGTCCTGACTTTC. Its protein product is CAIPSGTEVLSGANVLTF.

This chain joins TRBV15 and TRBJ2-1; 9 nucleotides align to TRBD2. With 4 bases clipped from V and 6 bases from J, the junction kept 7 bases outside the gene matches. This CDR3 contains 15 residues. Germline assignment: CDR1 LNHNV and CDR2 YYDKDF (reference sequence). CDR3 in DNA: TGTGCCACCAGCATTGGGGGACTAGCAACCAATGAGCAGTTCTTC. Amino acid sequence: CATSIGGLATNEQFF.

CDR3: CASSLSPIPYEQYF. The CDR3 bases are TGTGCCAGCAGTTTATCTCCTATTCCCTACGAGCAGTACTTC. The chain is built from TRBV27 and TRBJ2-7; D call uncertain. Trimming stripped 0 bases from V and 2 bases from J, with 8 bases between. The CDR3 has 14 amino acids. Germline V gene sequence: CDR1 MNHEY, CDR2 SMNVEV (reference sequence).

This clone has more than one count but fewer than ten. The rearrangement links TRBV28 to TRBJ2-1; TRBD2 agrees at 13 bases. This CDR3 contains 17 residues. CDR1 and CDR2 from the germline V gene are MDHEN and SYDVKM. V shed 5 bases, J shed 3 bases, and the junction held 7 bases outside the gene matches. The CDR3 spells CASSLWTSGSVYNEQFF. The CDR3, as DNA: TGTGCCAGCAGTCTCTGGACTAGCGGGAGCGTCTACAATGAGCAGTTCTTC.

The chain combines TRBV9 with TRBJ2-7; possibly TRBD2 for D (6 bases). Per the germline V gene, CDR1 is SGDLS and CDR2 is YYNGEE. The CDR3 spans 17 residues. The V end was cut by 4 bases, the J end by 0 bases, with 20 bases between. This chain's CDR3 is CASSLSRDSRGSYEQYF. The CDR3 DNA reads as TGTGCCAGCAGCCTAAGCCGGGACTCCCGGGGCTCCTACGAGCAGTACTTC.

This clone was picked up a small number of times. The chain links TRBV2 to TRBJ2-2, with 7 bases identical to TRBD2. CDR1 and CDR2 from the germline V gene are SNHLY and FYNNEI. V shed 6 bases, J shed 5 bases, and the junction held 21 bases outside the gene matches. The CDR3 is 19 amino acids. The CDR3 loop reads CASRSQPNPLSGKTGELFF. CDR3 bases: TGTGCCAGCAGGTCTCAACCGAACCCCCTCAGCGGGAAGACCGGGGAGCTGTTTTTT. The variable domain in full, completed from reference TRBV2 and TRBJ2-2, reads EPEVTQTPSHQVTQMGQEVILRCVPISNHLYFYWYRQILGQKVEFLVSFYNNEISEKSEIFDDQFSVERPDGSNFTLKIRSTKLEDSAMYFCASRSQPNPLSGKTGELFFGEGSRLTVL.

The chain carries TRBV14 and TRBJ2-2; 9 bases match TRBD1. The CDR3 has 15 amino acids. Germline V lookup: CDR1 SGHDN, CDR2 FVKESK. With V trimmed by 6 bases and J by 5 bases, 7 bases remained unmatched. CDR3 sequence: CASSKQGARTGELFF. The CDR3 DNA reads TGTGCCAGCAGTAAACAGGGGGCGAGGACCGGGGAGCTGTTTTTT.

The chain joins TRBV19 to TRBJ1-5; TRBD1 is a possible D gene (5 bases). The CDR3 covers 15 residues. Germline CDR1 reads LNHDA; CDR2 reads SQIVND (reference sequence). Trimming took off 6 bases at V and 5 bases at J, with 17 bases between the two ends. This CDR3 reads CASRSFGGKDQPQHF. The DNA for the CDR3 is TGTGCCAGTAGATCGTTCGGGGGGAAAGATCAGCCCCAGCATTTT.

This clone appeared a few times. The V and J genes are TRBV5-1 and TRBJ2-3, with 8 nucleotides matching TRBD1. The CDR3 is 17 residues long. The germline CDR1 and CDR2 sequences are SGHRS and YFSETQ. V trimming: 7 bases; J trimming: 4 bases; junction bases outside the gene matches: 17. The CDR3 reads CASQSVRAGQDADTQYF. CDR3 bases: TGCGCCAGCCAGAGCGTTCGGGCGGGACAGGATGCAGATACGCAGTATTTT.

With regard to this clone: An end of the junction differs from the germline gene, which may be a read error. Other DNA sequences of this sample code for an identical CDR3. This chain links TRBV10-3 with TRBJ2-1; possibly TRBD1 for D (6 bases). This CDR3 has 15 residues. CDR1 and CDR2 (germline): ENHRY, SYGVKD. The CDR3 coding sequence is TGTGCCATCGGGGTAGCAGGGGCCTCCTACAATGAGCAATTCTTC. This sequence encodes CAIGVAGASYNEQFF.

The CDR3 is CASRDDRGLYEQYF. CDR3 coding DNA: TGTGCCAGCAGGGATGACAGGGGTCTCTACGAGCAGTACTTC. J is TRBJ2-5 and V is TRBV6-1, with 8 bases identical to TRBD1. Near its end, the DNA agrees better with TRBJ2-7, so the J call may be wrong. Germline V CDR1 and CDR2: MNHNS, SASEGT. The CDR3 spans 14 residues.

A few counts support this clone. CDR3 sequence reads: CSVEGLTGGHEKLFF. DNA of the CDR3: TGCAGCGTTGAAGGCCTCACGGGGGGGCATGAAAAACTGTTTTTT. This sequence joins TRBV29-1 and TRBJ1-4; the D gene is possibly TRBD1 (6 bases). CDR3 size: 15 residues. Germline loops: CDR1 SQVTM, CDR2 ANQGSEA. V gave up 1 base and J gave up 6 bases, with 15 bases separating them.